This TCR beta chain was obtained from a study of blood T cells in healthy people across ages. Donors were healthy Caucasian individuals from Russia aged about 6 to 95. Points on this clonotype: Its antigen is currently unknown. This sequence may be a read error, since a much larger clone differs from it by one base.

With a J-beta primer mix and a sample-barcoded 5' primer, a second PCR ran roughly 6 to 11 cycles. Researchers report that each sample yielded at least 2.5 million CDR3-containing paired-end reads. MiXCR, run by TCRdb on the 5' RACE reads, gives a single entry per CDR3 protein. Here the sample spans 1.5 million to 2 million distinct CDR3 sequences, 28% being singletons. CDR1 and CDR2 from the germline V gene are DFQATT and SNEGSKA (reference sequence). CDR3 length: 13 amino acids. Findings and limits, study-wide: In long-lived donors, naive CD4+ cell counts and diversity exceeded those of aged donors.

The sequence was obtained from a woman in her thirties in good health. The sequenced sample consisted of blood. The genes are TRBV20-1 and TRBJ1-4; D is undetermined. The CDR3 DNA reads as TGCAGTGCTAGCCTTGGAACTAATGAAAAACTGTTGTTT. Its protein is CSASLGTNEKLLF.